These 28 T cell receptor beta chains came from one sample sequenced in a study of spatial heterogeneity in lung cancer. TCRdb processed the 5' RACE reads anew with MiXCR; each CDR3 protein has one entry. The sample has about 120,000 distinct CDR3 sequences, 12% seen once. This sample's time point: blood at routine non-recurrence follow-up after resection. From tumor, nontumor lung or frozen PBMC, whole RNA was taken unsorted for sequencing. Sequenced material: PBMCs, taken at follow-up. The receptor source for this set is a male donor with early-stage non-small cell lung cancer.

This clonotype was found a few times. The rearrangement joins TRBV6-2 or TRBV6-3 to TRBJ1-2; D is uncertain. The germline V gene has CDR1 MNHEY and CDR2 SVGEGT. Trimming took off 4 bases at V and 4 bases at J, with 4 bases between the two ends. This CDR3 contains 11 residues. The CDR3 protein is CASSSPYGYTF. Here the CDR3 DNA reads TGTGCCAGCAGTTCCCCCTATGGCTACACCTTC.

The chain is built from TRBV15 and TRBJ2-2; no firm D call. The V end lost 4 bases, the J end lost 5 bases, and 5 bases lay between the germline ends. Looked up from germline, CDR1 is LNHNV and CDR2 is YYDKDF (reference sequence). The CDR3 runs 12 residues. CDR3 amino acids: CATSTRTGELFF. Here the CDR3 DNA reads TGTGCCACCAGCACGAGGACCGGGGAGCTGTTTTTT.

The chain uses TRBV6-6 and TRBJ2-3, with unresolved D. The V gene's germline CDR1 is MNHNY and CDR2 SVGAGI (reference sequence). The CDR3 covers 16 residues. The V end lost 4 bases, the J end lost 7 bases, and 21 bases lay between the germline ends. This chain's CDR3 is CASSSGAMRGSNTQYF. The CDR3 nucleotides are TGTGCCAGCAGTTCGGGCGCCATGCGAGGTTCAAATACGCAGTATTTT.

At least ten counts were recorded for this clonotype. The V and J genes are TRBV24-1 and TRBJ1-2; D ambiguous. With 2 bases removed from V and 3 bases from J, the gap between germline ends came to 6 bases. From germline, CDR1 is KGHDR and CDR2 SFDVKD. This CDR3 comprises 13 residues. Here the CDR3 reads CATSDSLDYGYTF. CDR3 coding DNA: TGTGCCACCAGTGATTCCCTAGACTATGGCTACACCTTC.

Only a few counts were recorded for this clonotype. This chain joins TRBV29-1 and TRBJ2-7; tentative D call: TRBD2 (6 bases). V was shortened by 6 bases and J by 5 bases, with 17 bases between the two germline ends. CDR1 SQVTM and CDR2 ANQGSEA come from the germline V gene. There are 13 residues in the CDR3. The CDR3 here is CSVDYGGGDEQYF. DNA for the CDR3: TGCAGCGTCGACTACGGAGGAGGGGACGAGCAGTACTTC.

Ten or more counts support this clonotype. The chain recombines TRBV20-1 with TRBJ2-1, with 7 positions matching TRBD1. Looked up from germline, CDR1 is DFQATT and CDR2 is SNEGSKA (reference sequence). CDR3 length equals 14 residues. Losses at the gene ends were 8 bases for V and 9 bases for J; bases not matched to a gene: 16. CDR3 amino acids: CSLVGTGVRSEQFF. The CDR3 bases are TGCAGTCTGGTCGGAACAGGGGTTCGGAGTGAGCAGTTCTTC.

There are many counts of this clonotype. The V call is TRBV9, the J call TRBJ2-5; 11 bases align to TRBD2. Germline-derived CDR1 and CDR2 are SGDLS and YYNGEE. The V and J ends lost 0 bases and 4 bases, in that order; junction bases with no gene match: 5. This CDR3 has 16 residues. This CDR3 is CASSVAGLAGGETQYF. DNA for the CDR3: TGTGCCAGCAGCGTAGCCGGGCTAGCGGGGGGAGAGACCCAGTACTTC. The complete variable domain, with remaining parts taken from reference TRBV9 and TRBJ2-5, reads DSGVTQTPKHLITATGQRVTLRCSPRSGDLSVYWYQQSLDQGLQFLIQYYNGEERAKGNILERFSAQQFPDLHSELNLSSLELGDSALYFCASSVAGLAGGETQYFGPGTRLLVL.

The gene calls are TRBV5-4 and TRBJ2-7, with TRBD1 matching 8 bases. The CDR3 has 15 residues. V lost 1 base, J lost 6 bases, and 9 bases stayed unmatched. The germline CDR1 and CDR2 sequences are SGHNT and YYREEE (reference sequence). CDR3 protein: CASSLYGTQGGEQYF. CDR3 nucleotide sequence: TGTGCCAGCAGCTTGTACGGGACACAGGGGGGCGAGCAGTACTTC.

This chain links TRBV20-1 with TRBJ2-3, with 7 positions matching TRBD1. With V trimmed by 0 bases and J by 0 bases, 6 bases remained unmatched. This CDR3 is 16 amino acids long. CDR1 DFQATT and CDR2 SNEGSKA come from the germline V gene (reference sequence). The CDR3 spells CSARDGGRGSTDTQYF. DNA of the CDR3: TGCAGTGCTAGAGATGGTGGCAGGGGGAGCACAGATACGCAGTATTTT.

This clonotype was seen only a few times. The rearrangement uses TRBV27 and TRBJ1-4; 7 bases are shared with TRBD1. Germline V gene data show CDR1 as MNHEY and CDR2 as SMNVEV (reference sequence). V lost 2 bases and J lost 8; bases outside the gene matches: 8. This CDR3 comprises 15 residues. The CDR3 region has the DNA TGTGCCAGCAGTTTAGTAAAGGGGGCGGGGGAAAAACTGTTTTTT. This gives the protein CASSLVKGAGEKLFF.

This clonotype was seen only a few times. The chain has TRBV15 and TRBJ1-1; no reliable D call. Trimming took 4 bases from V and 3 from J, leaving 12 bases between them. The CDR3 length is 14 residues. The germline V gene encodes CDR1 LNHNV and CDR2 YYDKDF (reference sequence). CDR3 in amino acids: CATSMTGSYTEAFF. The CDR3 nucleotides are TGTGCCACCAGCATGACCGGGAGCTACACTGAAGCTTTCTTT. Looking up the rest from reference TRBV15 and TRBJ1-1 gives the full variable domain: DAMVIQNPRYQVTQFGKPVTLSCSQTLNHNVMYWYQQKSSQAPKLLFHYYDKDFNNEADTPDNFQSRRPNTSFCFLDIRSPGLGDTAMYLCATSMTGSYTEAFFGQGTRLTVV.

The gene calls are TRBV12-3 or TRBV12-4 and TRBJ2-3; D gene uncertain. V lost 6 bases to trimming and J lost 6 bases, with 13 bases between them. The CDR3 is 13 amino acids. The CDR3 DNA reads TGTGCCAGCAGCTATAACTTTCGGGATACGCAGTATTTT. Translating it yields CASSYNFRDTQYF.

This clonotype was recorded a few times. The rearrangement links TRBV20-1 to TRBJ2-5; TRBD1 aligns across 8 bases. The germline gives CDR1 DFQATT, CDR2 SNEGSKA (reference sequence). Germline trimming cut 6 bases from V and 4 bases from J; bases unmatched to any gene: 7. The CDR3 loop spans 13 amino acids. The CDR3 DNA reads TGCAGTGCAGAGCAGGGGGCTGGAGAGACCCAGTACTTC. This translates into CSAEQGAGETQYF.

Many counts were recorded for this clonotype. The chain uses TRBV29-1 and TRBJ2-1; D may be TRBD2 (8 bases). This CDR3 has 17 amino acids. Germline CDR1 reads SQVTM; CDR2 reads ANQGSEA. The V end lost 1 base, the J end lost 3 bases, and 19 bases lay between the germline ends. Written as DNA, the CDR3 is TGCAGCGTTGAAGGAAGTAGCGGGGCAGGGGGCTACAATGAGCAGTTCTTC. Translation: CSVEGSSGAGGYNEQFF.

This clonotype was seen only a few times. The CDR3 coding sequence is TGTGCCAGCAGTTACTCGGACAGCAACAATGAAAAACTGTTTTTT. Translating gives CASSYSDSNNEKLFF. The chain uses TRBV6-5 and TRBJ1-4, with D maybe TRBD1 (6 bases). The CDR3 contains 15 residues. CDR1 and CDR2 from the germline V gene are MNHEY and SVGAGI. The V gene lost 0 bases and the J gene lost 5 bases, with 10 bases spanning the gap.

This clonotype showed up many times. The rearrangement links TRBV29-1 to TRBJ1-5; D possibly corresponds to TRBD1 (6 bases). The CDR3 has 13 amino acids. Trimming removed 3 bases at V and 6 bases at J, with 12 bases between. Per the germline V gene, CDR1 is SQVTM and CDR2 is ANQGSEA. Written as DNA, the CDR3 is TGCAGCGTTGATGGGGGGGGCGGTCAGCCCCAGCATTTT. This encodes CSVDGGGGQPQHF.

A few counts support this clonotype. This chain links TRBV5-1 with TRBJ2-2; a weak D match, TRBD1 (6 bases). The CDR3 sequence is 16 residues long. V dropped 3 bases and J dropped 7 bases, with 19 bases sitting between them. Germline V gene lookup returns CDR1 SGHRS and CDR2 YFSETQ. CDR3 protein: CASSSKGQPRVGELFF. In nucleotides, the CDR3 is TGCGCCAGCAGCTCCAAAGGACAGCCAAGAGTCGGGGAGCTGTTTTTT.

This sequence joins TRBV7-6 and TRBJ2-3, with D hard to call. V lost 1 base and J 2 bases, leaving 13 bases between the germline ends. The V gene's germline CDR1 is SGHVS and CDR2 FNYEAQ. CDR3 length: 16 amino acids. The CDR3 protein is CASSLGLGGPTDTQYF. The CDR3 coding sequence is TGTGCCAGCAGCTTAGGTCTGGGCGGCCCCACAGATACGCAGTATTTT.

The chain links TRBV6-5 to TRBJ2-7; no clear D. Trimming took 6 bases from V and 3 from J, leaving 21 bases between them. The germline V gene has CDR1 MNHEY and CDR2 SVGAGI. CDR3 size: 16 residues. The CDR3 coding sequence is TGTGCCAGCAGCCCGCAGGCTGGGTCTCATGACTACGAGCAGTACTTC. Protein sequence: CASSPQAGSHDYEQYF.

This clonotype came up many times. The rearrangement links TRBV5-6 to TRBJ1-1; no clear D. Trimming took 0 bases from V and 4 from J, leaving 7 bases between them. The CDR3 is 13 amino acids. The V gene's germline CDR1 is SGHDT and CDR2 YYEEEE. The CDR3 coding sequence is TGTGCCAGCAGCTTGGTGGTGGGCACTGAAGCTTTCTTT. This encodes CASSLVVGTEAFF.

The V call is TRBV9, the J call TRBJ2-1; perhaps TRBD2 as D (6 bases). From germline, CDR1 is SGDLS and CDR2 YYNGEE. Between the trimmed V and J ends, which lost 3 bases and 6 bases, there was a span of 10 bases. The CDR3 is made up of 13 amino acids. The CDR3 nucleotides are TGTGCCAGCAGCGCGGGGGTGGTCAATGAGCAGTTCTTC. Its translation: CASSAGVVNEQFF.

V usage is TRBV6-2 or TRBV6-3 and J usage is TRBJ2-7; D gene ambiguous. CDR1 and CDR2 (germline): MNHEY, SVGEGT. The V gene lost 2 bases and the J gene lost 2 bases, with 13 bases spanning the gap. The CDR3 spans 15 residues. DNA for the CDR3: TGTGCCAGCAGTTACCTGGACGGAGTGACCTACGAGCAGTACTTC. The encoded protein is CASSYLDGVTYEQYF.

The chain employs TRBV12-5 and TRBJ2-5; D is unresolved. Germline CDR1 and CDR2: LGHNT and FRNRAP. There are 12 residues in the CDR3. Trimming took 6 bases from V and 5 from J, leaving 10 bases between them. The CDR3 loop is CASGPDGETQYF. DNA for the CDR3: TGTGCTAGTGGCCCCGATGGGGAGACCCAGTACTTC.

The J gene is TRBJ2-7, the V gene TRBV9, with 7 bases identical to TRBD1. Losses at the gene ends were 2 bases for V and 0 bases for J; bases not matched to a gene: 5. The CDR3 spans 15 residues. Germline CDR1 is SGDLS and CDR2 is YYNGEE. The CDR3 region is CASSVDRDPSYEQYF. The CDR3 DNA reads TGTGCCAGCAGCGTCGACAGGGACCCCTCCTACGAGCAGTACTTC.

This clonotype has a handful of counts. The chain carries TRBV5-5 and TRBJ1-2, with D tentatively TRBD1 (5 bases). This CDR3 is built from 14 residues. The germline V gene encodes CDR1 SGHKS and CDR2 YYEKEE (reference sequence). V was clipped by 3 bases and J by 7 bases, with 16 bases between them. CDR3 protein: CASSSRGVELGYTF. The CDR3 nucleotides are TGTGCCAGCAGCTCCCGGGGGGTCGAACTTGGCTACACCTTC.

There are a few counts of this clonotype. V usage is TRBV3-1 and J usage is TRBJ2-1; 9 bases are a match to TRBD1. CDR3 length equals 15 residues. Looked up from germline, CDR1 is LGHDT and CDR2 is YNNKEL (reference sequence). Trimming at V came to 1 base and at J to 3 bases, leaving 1 base not matched to a gene. The CDR3 DNA follows: TGTGCCAGCAGCCAAGGGACAGGGGTCTACAATGAGCAGTTCTTC. Protein product: CASSQGTGVYNEQFF.

This clonotype occurred many times. This sequence joins TRBV24-1 and TRBJ2-3; TRBD2 matches at 8 bases. The germline V gene encodes CDR1 KGHDR and CDR2 SFDVKD. CDR3 length equals 14 residues. With 8 bases clipped from V and 2 bases from J, the junction kept 5 bases outside the gene matches. The CDR3 protein is CATTAGGNTDTQYF. CDR3 in DNA: TGTGCCACCACGGCGGGGGGAAACACAGATACGCAGTATTTT.

This chain uses TRBV6-2 or TRBV6-3 with TRBJ2-3; a possible D gene is TRBD2 (7 bases). V dropped 2 bases and J dropped 6 bases, with 27 bases sitting between them. This CDR3 has 19 residues. The germline V gene encodes CDR1 MNHEY and CDR2 SVGEGT. The CDR3 bases are TGTGCCAGCAGTTACGGGAGGCGGGGGCCCCTCCGAAAGGCGGATACGCAGTATTTT. Translation: CASSYGRRGPLRKADTQYF.